The rows below give T cell receptor beta chains drawn from one sample of a study of T-cell memory formation after mild COVID-19. TCRdb called the 5' RACE reads again in MiXCR, with one record for every CDR3 protein. Among tens of thousands of distinct CDR3 sequences listed, 6% to 8% were seen once. The specimen sequenced was PBMCs or a T cell subset sorted from them (not recorded which). The receptor set was obtained from a young man who had mild COVID-19 (a few samples of this study predate the infection). Cell type and time point are not known. CDR3s include the opening cysteine and the closing phenylalanine or tryptophan. A D gene is named only where the DNA matches it firmly. The size entry is marked missing in some rows and otherwise reads once, few, many or a size class.

len	v_gene	j_gene	abundance	d_gene	CDR3nt	CDR3aa
13	TRBV28	TRBJ2-3	NA	TRBD1	TGTGCCAGCAGAGGGACAGGGACAGATACGCAGTATTTT	CASRGTGTDTQYF
15	TRBV24-1	TRBJ2-1	few	TRBD1	TGTGCCACCAGTGACAACGGACAGGGAAACAATGAGCAGTTCTTC	CATSDNGQGNNEQFF
14	TRBV9	TRBJ2-7	few	NA	TGTGCCAGCAGCGTAGATAGCCTGCGCGCCGAGCAGTACTTC	CASSVDSLRAEQYF
15	TRBV12-3/TRBV12-4	TRBJ2-1	many	NA	TGTGCCAGCAGCCGCCACGGTGTGGGCCGTCTCGGGCAGTTCTTC	CASSRHGVGRLGQFF
16	TRBV11-2	TRBJ2-1	NA	NA	TGTGCCAGCAGCCCCCGAGGCAATAATCAGGACAATGAGCAGTTCTTC	CASSPRGNNQDNEQFF
19	TRBV7-2	TRBJ2-5	few	TRBD2	TGTGCCAGCAGCTTCAAATGGCTAGCGGGGGGGCTGTCAGAAGAGACCCAGTACTTC	CASSFKWLAGGLSEETQYF
13	TRBV10-3	TRBJ2-5	NA	NA	TGTGCCATCAGTGAGTCGGGACTAGAGACCCAGTACTTC	CAISESGLETQYF
13	TRBV10-3	TRBJ1-1	few	NA	TGTGCCACCGCCTGGGAGGGTGCCACTGAAGCTTTCTTT	CATAWEGATEAFF
15	TRBV28	TRBJ2-7	many	NA	TGTGCCAGCAGTTCACCCGGACAGGGAGGGAGTGGGGAGTACTTC	CASSSPGQGGSGEYF
20	TRBV4-2	TRBJ2-4	few	NA	TGTGCCAGCAGCCATAACCCTCCGACTCCGTTTTCTCTAGCCAAAAACATTCAGTACTTC	CASSHNPPTPFSLAKNIQYF
13	TRBV6-2/TRBV6-3	TRBJ2-1	few	TRBD1	TGTGCCATCCTGACAGGGGGCTACAATGAGCAGTTCTTC	CAILTGGYNEQFF
13	TRBV24-1	TRBJ2-1	many	NA	TGTGCCACCAGTGATTTAAATGGGAATGAGCAGTTCTTC	CATSDLNGNEQFF
14	TRBV5-1	TRBJ1-1	NA	NA	TGCGCCAGCAGCTTGGGGCCGTCCGGTACTGAAGCTTTCTTT	CASSLGPSGTEAFF
15	TRBV7-8	TRBJ1-4	NA	TRBD1	TGTGCCAGCAGTGGACAGGGGGCGGGTAATGAAAAACTGTTTTTT	CASSGQGAGNEKLFF
14	TRBV4-3	TRBJ2-2	NA	TRBD2	TGCGCCAGCAGCCAAGAGGGAGGGGCCGGGGAGCTGTTTTTT	CASSQEGGAGELFF
16	TRBV14	TRBJ2-7	NA	TRBD2	TGTGCCAGCAGCCAAGCTGGCACGGGGGGGCGTTACGAGCAGTACTTC	CASSQAGTGGRYEQYF
14	TRBV12-3/TRBV12-4	TRBJ2-2	many	NA	TGTGCCAGCAGTTTGCAGGATGTCACCGGGGAGCTGTTTTTT	CASSLQDVTGELFF
14	TRBV3-1	TRBJ1-1	few	TRBD1	TGTGCCAGCAGCCAAGGGACAGGGTACACTGAAGCTTTCTTT	CASSQGTGYTEAFF
18	TRBV7-6	TRBJ2-6	NA	NA	TGTGCCTGCAGTCTCGGGGAGAGTTGGTTGATTGGGGCCAACGTCCTGACTTTC	CACSLGESWLIGANVLTF
16	TRBV20-1	TRBJ2-3	NA	TRBD2	TGCAGTGCTAGAGGCGGTAGCGGGTACGCCACAGATACGCAGTATTTT	CSARGGSGYATDTQYF
15	TRBV7-6	TRBJ1-5	few	NA	TGTGCCAGCAGCTTAGGGCAGTCGGGCAATCAGCCCCAGCATTTT	CASSLGQSGNQPQHF
13	TRBV24-1	TRBJ2-3	NA	TRBD1	TGTGCCACTCAGGGGGAGTTTGGAGATACGCAGTATTTT	CATQGEFGDTQYF
12	TRBV20-1	TRBJ1-1	few	NA	TGCAGTGCTAGAGAAGCTTCAGATGAAGCTTTCTTT	CSAREASDEAFF
14	TRBV7-8	TRBJ1-2	few	NA	TGTGCCAGCAGCTTCGGCCGGGGGTTCGGGGGCTATACCTTC	CASSFGRGFGGYTF
14	TRBV3-1	TRBJ2-3	many	TRBD1	TGTGCCAGCAGCAGGGACAGGCGCACAGATACGCAGTATTTT	CASSRDRRTDTQYF
16	TRBV3-1	TRBJ1-3	many	NA	TGTGCCAGCAGCTTTACAGGACAACTCTCTGGAAACACCATATATTTT	CASSFTGQLSGNTIYF
14	TRBV12-3/TRBV12-4	TRBJ1-5	few	NA	TGTGCCAGCAGTGTAGAGGGCGTCAATCAGCCCCAGCATTTT	CASSVEGVNQPQHF
15	TRBV11-3	TRBJ2-1	NA	NA	TGTGCCAGCAGCTCGAGGAAAGGGGGGGACGGTGAGCAGTTCTTC	CASSSRKGGDGEQFF
12	TRBV11-2	TRBJ2-2	few	NA	TGTGCCAGCAGCTTTCAGTCCGGGGAGCTGTTTTTT	CASSFQSGELFF
14	TRBV5-1	TRBJ2-2	many	NA	TGCGCCAGCAGCCCGGACCCGAACACCGGGGAGCTGTTTTTT	CASSPDPNTGELFF